These 31 T cell receptor beta chains were sequenced from one sample in a study of blood T cell repertoires in COVID-19 (dated by TCRdb to the early 2020s). Libraries were built with the immunoSEQ multiplex PCR assay. Drawn from immuneACCESS, this table holds only the in-frame rearrangements with V and J called that TCRdb kept. Clones are partly lost; checked studies trace under half to an unresolved V gene and leave the rest unexplained. A total of more than 30,000 clones appear in this sample, about 80% of them only once. The ten most abundant clones make up 14% of the sample. The sequenced sample consisted of peripheral blood. The receptors originated from a woman between 65 and 79 years old with acute or convalescent COVID-19.

The chain carries TRBV9 and TRBJ2-2, with 10 bases identical to TRBD2. This CDR3 has 16 amino acids. J gave up 4 bases and V 0 bases, and 3 bases lay outside the gene matches. The germline V gene has CDR1 SGDLS and CDR2 YYNGEE. This CDR3 reads CASSVATSGSTGELFF. In DNA, the CDR3 is TGTGCCAGCAGCGTAGCGACTAGCGGGTCCACCGGGGAGCTGTTTTTT.

V and J are TRBV7-9 and TRBJ2-2, with a tentative D call TRBD2 (5 bases). With 2 bases removed from V and 5 bases from J, the gap between germline ends came to 6 bases. The CDR3 is made up of 13 amino acids. Germline V lookup: CDR1 SEHNR, CDR2 FQNEAQ (reference sequence). The CDR3 loop is CASSLRETGELFF. The CDR3 DNA follows: TGTGCCAGCAGCTTAAGGGAGACCGGGGAGCTGTTTTTT.

This rearrangement joins TRBV18 to TRBJ2-3, with a weak D call TRBD1 (6 bases). The V gene lost 5 bases and the J gene lost 11 bases, with 14 bases spanning the gap. This CDR3 is built from 12 residues. Germline assignment: CDR1 KGHSH and CDR2 LQKENI. The CDR3 region has the DNA TGTGCCAGCTCATCCTGGACAGAAGGGCAGTATTTT. It specifies CASSSWTEGQYF.

The V call is TRBV4-2, the J call TRBJ2-2; D not resolved. V gave up 4 bases and J gave up 3 bases, with 9 bases separating them. Looked up from germline, CDR1 is LGHNA and CDR2 is YNFKEQ. The CDR3 extends over 14 amino acids. The CDR3 sequence: CASSPASDTGELFF. CDR3 DNA sequence: TGTGCCAGCAGCCCCGCCAGTGACACCGGGGAGCTGTTTTTT.

The chain employs TRBV5-6 and TRBJ2-7; TRBD1 matches 7 bases. Germline V gene lookup returns CDR1 SGHDT and CDR2 YYEEEE. The V segment lost 0 bases and the J segment 7 bases; nucleotides outside the gene matches: 4. The CDR3 runs to 13 residues. The CDR3: CASSLAGTAEQYF. DNA of the CDR3: TGTGCCAGCAGCTTGGCCGGGACAGCAGAGCAGTACTTC.

In its sample, this clone was seen a few times. V gene TRBV3-1 (or the pseudogene TRBV3-2) combines with J gene TRBJ1-6; 8 nucleotides match TRBD1. J lost 4 bases, V lost 4 bases, and 6 bases had no gene match. The length of the CDR3 is 16 residues. CDR1 LGHDT and CDR2 YNNKEL come from the germline V gene (reference sequence). The CDR3 reads CASSLQGGSYNSPLHF. CDR3 bases: TGTGCCAGCAGCCTACAGGGGGGCTCATATAATTCACCCCTCCACTTT.

Only a few counts were recorded for this clone. This chain joins TRBV27 and TRBJ2-2; 7 bases are shared with TRBD2. CDR3 length equals 13 residues. The germline V gene encodes CDR1 MNHEY and CDR2 SMNVEV (reference sequence). The trim removed 4 bases at V and 6 bases at J, leaving 2 bases unmatched. The CDR3 sequence: CASSYSGAGELFF. In DNA form, the CDR3 reads TGTGCCAGCAGTTACAGCGGGGCCGGGGAGCTGTTTTTT.

The chain is built from TRBV1 and TRBJ2-6; TRBD1, the table's D call, lacks a check against the DNA. TRBV1 is a documented pseudogene. There are 16 residues in the CDR3. The CDR3: CTSSQEGGYGANVLTF. The CDR3 bases are TGCACCAGCAGCCAAGAAGGGGGTTACGGGGCCAACGTCCTGACTTTC.

The gene calls are TRBV28 and TRBJ1-5, with 12 bases that match TRBD1. The germline gives CDR1 MDHEN, CDR2 SYDVKM. This CDR3 spans 19 amino acids. Germline trimming cut 7 bases from V and 2 bases from J; bases unmatched to any gene: 15. Here the CDR3 DNA reads TGTGCCAGCACCACCCCGGGGACAGGGGGCTTAGTGGGCAATCAGCCCCAGCATTTT. This codes for CASTTPGTGGLVGNQPQHF.

The rearrangement links TRBV27 to TRBJ2-1, with D maybe TRBD1 (6 bases). This CDR3 is 16 amino acids long. V gave up 3 bases and J gave up 5 bases, with 17 bases separating them. Germline CDR1 and CDR2: MNHEY and SMNVEV (reference sequence). The CDR3 DNA sequence: TGTGCCAGCAGTTTGACTTCCCTGGGGGCACACAATGAGCAGTTCTTC. Translating gives CASSLTSLGAHNEQFF.

The V gene is TRBV6-1, the J gene TRBJ1-1; D remains ambiguous. CDR3 length equals 15 residues. V lost 1 base to trimming and J lost 3 bases, with 12 bases between them. Germline CDR1 and CDR2: MNHNS and SASEGT. CDR3 coding DNA: TGTGCCAGCAGTGAAGGGGCTGGAGGGTACACTGAAGCTTTCTTT. It yields the protein CASSEGAGGYTEAFF.

V usage is TRBV2 and J usage is TRBJ2-3; a weak D match, TRBD2 (5 bases). The germline V and J ends were trimmed by 9 bases and 1 base, with 11 bases remaining between them. The CDR3 runs to 13 residues. Germline CDR1 SNHLY, CDR2 FYNNEI. The CDR3 region is CASEGSGTDTQYF. CDR3 coding DNA: TGTGCCAGTGAAGGGAGCGGCACAGATACGCAGTATTTT.

The chain couples TRBV6-5 to TRBJ1-4; 7 nucleotides line up with TRBD1. The V gene end was trimmed by 0 bases and the J gene end by 4 bases; junction bases not matched to a gene: 2. The germline CDR1 and CDR2 sequences are MNHEY and SVGAGI. The CDR3 is 15 amino acids. The chain's CDR3 is CASSYSTGFNEKLFF. CDR3 DNA sequence: TGTGCCAGCAGTTACTCGACAGGGTTTAATGAAAAACTGTTTTTT.

The CDR3 sequence: CASSQAFNTIYF. The CDR3 DNA is TGTGCCAGCAGCCAAGCTTTTAACACCATATATTTT. The V gene is TRBV4-2, the J gene TRBJ1-3; no reliable D call. V was trimmed by 1 base and J by 7 bases, leaving 5 bases between them. Germline loops: CDR1 LGHNA, CDR2 YNFKEQ. CDR3 size: 12 residues.

The chain employs TRBV19 and TRBJ1-1, with TRBD1 matching 7 bases. Per the germline V gene, CDR1 is LNHDA and CDR2 is SQIVND (reference sequence). With 6 bases clipped from V and 1 base from J, the junction kept 14 bases outside the gene matches. This CDR3 is 17 amino acids long. In nucleotides, the CDR3 is TGTGCCAGTAGCCCTACCCCGGGACAGAAAGGGAACACTGAAGCTTTCTTT. Its protein product is CASSPTPGQKGNTEAFF.

The chain joins TRBV10-2 to TRBJ1-5; no definite D call. The CDR3 sequence is 14 residues long. The V end lost 7 bases, the J end lost 0 bases, and 10 bases lay between the germline ends. Germline loops: CDR1 WSHSY, CDR2 SAAADI. This CDR3 is CASKGTNSNQPQHF. The CDR3 DNA reads TGCGCCAGCAAAGGCACTAATAGCAATCAGCCCCAGCATTTT.

This sequence joins TRBV28 and TRBJ1-1; possibly TRBD1 for D (6 bases). Germline V CDR1 and CDR2: MDHEN, SYDVKM. CDR3 length: 13 residues. V was clipped by 6 bases and J by 2 bases, with 10 bases between them. The CDR3, as DNA: TGTGCCAGCAGGAAGACAGGAAACACTGAAGCTTTCTTT. Protein product: CASRKTGNTEAFF. Together with reference TRBV28 and TRBJ1-1, the CDR3 gives the full variable domain: DVKVTQSSRYLVKRTGEKVFLECVQDMDHENMFWYRQDPGLGLRLIYFSYDVKMKEKGDIPEGYSVSREKKERFSLILESASTNQTSMYLCASRKTGNTEAFFGQGTRLTVV.

This chain connects TRBV15 to TRBJ1-2; no firm D call. The CDR3 contains 15 residues. Germline CDR1 is LNHNV and CDR2 is YYDKDF (reference sequence). V was pared by 0 bases and J by 7 bases, with 15 bases between. In nucleotides, the CDR3 is TGTGCCACCAGCAGAGATCGAGGAGGGATCGGTGGCTACACCTTC. This translates into CATSRDRGGIGGYTF. Full variable domain (missing parts from reference TRBV15 and TRBJ1-2): DAMVIQNPRYQVTQFGKPVTLSCSQTLNHNVMYWYQQKSSQAPKLLFHYYDKDFNNEADTPDNFQSRRPNTSFCFLDIRSPGLGDTAMYLCATSRDRGGIGGYTFGSGTRLTVV.

The V call is TRBV27, the J call TRBJ2-5; 8 bases are shared with TRBD2. Germline trimming cut 6 bases from V and 4 bases from J; bases unmatched to any gene: 7. Germline V gene data show CDR1 as MNHEY and CDR2 as SMNVEV (reference sequence). CDR3 length: 14 residues. CDR3 sequence: CASRPLAGGETQYF. The CDR3 DNA sequence: TGTGCCAGCAGACCCCTAGCGGGTGGAGAGACCCAGTACTTC.

The sample holds a few counts of this clone. The CDR3 DNA reads TGCGCCAGCAGCTTGGAGGGGGATTATTCACCCCTCCACTTT. Translated: CASSLEGDYSPLHF. The chain combines TRBV5-1 with TRBJ1-6; maybe TRBD1 (6 bases). Germline V gives CDR1 SGHRS, CDR2 YFSETQ. The CDR3 covers 14 residues. Trimming cost V 0 bases and J 8 bases, with 9 bases left between them.

The chain links TRBV6-1 to TRBJ1-6; 9 bases agree with TRBD1. Germline assignment: CDR1 MNHNS and CDR2 SASEGT. The CDR3 is made up of 15 amino acids. V lost 6 bases to trimming and J lost 8 bases; unmatched junction nucleotides: 8. For the CDR3, the DNA is TGTGCCAGCAGGACCCCGGGACAGGGTTATTCACCCCTCCACTTT. Its protein product is CASRTPGQGYSPLHF.

The chain recombines TRBV28 with TRBJ2-5; TRBD2 matches 13 bases. Looked up from germline, CDR1 is MDHEN and CDR2 is SYDVKM. This CDR3 comprises 18 residues. The V segment lost 1 base and the J segment 5 bases; nucleotides outside the gene matches: 10. The CDR3 coding sequence is TGTGCCAGCAGTTTATATCCGGGGACTAGCGGGACCACGGAGACCCAGTACTTC. It encodes CASSLYPGTSGTTETQYF.

This clone was observed once. The chain employs TRBV27 and TRBJ2-1; D ambiguous. CDR3 length: 12 amino acids. Germline V gives CDR1 MNHEY, CDR2 SMNVEV (reference sequence). Deletions cut 8 bases from V and 5 bases from J, with 10 bases between. Here the CDR3 reads CASGQLDNEQFF. As DNA, the CDR3 is TGTGCCAGCGGGCAACTTGACAATGAGCAGTTCTTC.

The V gene is TRBV28, the J gene TRBJ2-7, with 7 bases fitting TRBD1. Germline V CDR1 and CDR2: MDHEN, SYDVKM. The V and J ends lost 6 bases and 3 bases, in that order; junction bases with no gene match: 2. The CDR3 spans 12 residues. The CDR3 loop reads CASRAGGYEQYF. The CDR3 nucleotides read TGTGCCAGCAGGGCAGGGGGCTACGAGCAGTACTTC.

The chain links TRBV15 to TRBJ1-5, with D perhaps TRBD1 (5 bases). The germline CDR1 and CDR2 sequences are LNHNV and YYDKDF (reference sequence). This CDR3 has 16 residues. V gave up 5 bases and J gave up 5 bases, with 19 bases separating them. CDR3 sequence (DNA): TGTGCCACCAGCGGTACCGGGACTTCAGGTGATCAGCCCCAGCATTTT. Translating it yields CATSGTGTSGDQPQHF.

The chain recombines TRBV19 with TRBJ1-1; a possible D gene is TRBD1 (5 bases). The CDR3 sequence is 18 residues long. Trimming took off 4 bases at V and 1 base at J, with 22 bases between the two ends. Germline CDR1 LNHDA, CDR2 SQIVND (reference sequence). This CDR3 is CASSTFRNRRTQNTEAFF. In DNA, the CDR3 is TGTGCCAGTAGTACTTTCCGAAACCGCAGGACACAGAACACTGAAGCTTTCTTT. The full variable domain, its missing parts supplied by reference TRBV19 and TRBJ1-1, is DGGITQSPKYLFRKEGQNVTLSCEQNLNHDAMYWYRQDPGQGLRLIYYSQIVNDFQKGDIAEGYSVSREKKESFPLTVTSAQKNPTAFYLCASSTFRNRRTQNTEAFFGQGTRLTVV.

CDR3 in amino acids: CASSVFRGRANNEQFF. The CDR3 DNA is TGTGCCAGCAGCGTATTCCGCGGGAGGGCTAACAATGAGCAGTTCTTC. The V and J genes are TRBV9 and TRBJ2-1; 9 positions match TRBD2. The junction had 7 bases not matched to a gene; V was cut back by 1 base and J by 5 bases. The CDR3 totals 16 residues. Germline V CDR1 and CDR2: SGDLS, YYNGEE. Looking up the rest from reference TRBV9 and TRBJ2-1 gives the full variable domain: DSGVTQTPKHLITATGQRVTLRCSPRSGDLSVYWYQQSLDQGLQFLIQYYNGEERAKGNILERFSAQQFPDLHSELNLSSLELGDSALYFCASSVFRGRANNEQFFGPGTRLTVL.

CDR3 sequence reads: CASSQAAGEGAYEQYF. In DNA form, the CDR3 reads TGTGCCAGCAGCCAAGCGGCAGGGGAAGGGGCGTACGAGCAGTACTTC. The V and J genes are TRBV4-2 and TRBJ2-7, with D possibly being TRBD1 (6 bases). The CDR3 extends over 16 amino acids. V dropped 1 base and J dropped 4 bases, with 17 bases sitting between them. The germline gives CDR1 LGHNA, CDR2 YNFKEQ.

Only a few counts were recorded for this clone. The chain combines TRBV21-1 with TRBJ1-1; TRBD1 was called by the table and not checked on the DNA. TRBV21-1 is listed as a pseudogene. This CDR3 is 16 amino acids long. The CDR3 loop is CASPKTNRGRNTEAFF. The CDR3 nucleotides read TGTGCCAGCCCAAAGACCAACAGGGGGCGGAACACTGAAGCTTTCTTT.

The chain joins TRBV3-1 (or the pseudogene TRBV3-2) to TRBJ1-4; D gene ambiguous. Deletions cut 1 base from V and 9 bases from J, with 18 bases between. The germline V gene encodes CDR1 LGHDT and CDR2 YNNKEL (reference sequence). This CDR3 is built from 16 residues. DNA for the CDR3: TGTGCCAGCAGCCAAGGGGCGGGGTTGTACGGCCAAAAACTGTTTTTT. It codes for CASSQGAGLYGQKLFF.

The chain has TRBV7-9 and TRBJ1-1, with 8 positions matching TRBD1. CDR1 and CDR2 from the germline V gene are SEHNR and FQNEAQ (reference sequence). This CDR3 spans 15 amino acids. The V segment lost 5 bases and the J segment 6 bases; nucleotides outside the gene matches: 11. The CDR3 loop reads CASSLSQGGHPEAFF. The CDR3 region has the DNA TGTGCCAGCAGCCTATCACAGGGGGGCCACCCTGAAGCTTTCTTT.